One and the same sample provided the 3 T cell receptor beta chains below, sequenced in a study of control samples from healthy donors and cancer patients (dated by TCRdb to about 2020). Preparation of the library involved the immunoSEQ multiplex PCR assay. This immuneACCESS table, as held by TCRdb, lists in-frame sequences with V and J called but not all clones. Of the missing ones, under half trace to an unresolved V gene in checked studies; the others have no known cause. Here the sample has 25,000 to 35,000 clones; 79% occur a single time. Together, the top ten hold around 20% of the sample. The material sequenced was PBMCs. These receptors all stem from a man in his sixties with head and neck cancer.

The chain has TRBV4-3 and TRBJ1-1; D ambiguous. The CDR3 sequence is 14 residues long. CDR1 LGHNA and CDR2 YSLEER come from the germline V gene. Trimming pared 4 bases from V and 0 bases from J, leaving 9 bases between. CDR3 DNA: TGCGCCAGCAGCCCCGGGATGATGAACACTGAAGCTTTCTTT. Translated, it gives CASSPGMMNTEAFF.

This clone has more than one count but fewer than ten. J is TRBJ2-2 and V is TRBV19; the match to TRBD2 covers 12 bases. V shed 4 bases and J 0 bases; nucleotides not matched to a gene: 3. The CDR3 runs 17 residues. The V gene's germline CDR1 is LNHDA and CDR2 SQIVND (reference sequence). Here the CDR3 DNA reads TGTGCCAGTAGTACCGGACTAGCGGGGCCGAACACCGGGGAGCTGTTTTTT. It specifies CASSTGLAGPNTGELFF. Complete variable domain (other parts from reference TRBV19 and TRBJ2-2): DGGITQSPKYLFRKEGQNVTLSCEQNLNHDAMYWYRQDPGQGLRLIYYSQIVNDFQKGDIAEGYSVSREKKESFPLTVTSAQKNPTAFYLCASSTGLAGPNTGELFFGEGSRLTVL.

Here the CDR3 DNA reads TGCGCCAGCAGCTTAAGGACAGGGGATACAGATACGCAGTATTTT. Translated, it gives CASSLRTGDTDTQYF. This chain links TRBV5-1 with TRBJ2-3, with 9 positions matching TRBD1. Germline CDR1 is SGHRS and CDR2 is YFSETQ. V dropped 2 bases and J dropped 3; count of bases not matched to a gene: 4. The CDR3 has 15 residues.